This T cell receptor beta chain was retrieved from a study of cytomegalovirus exposure and HLA in healthy donors. Study summary: A later analysis reported the 100 to 150 validation repertoires used the same platform as the approximately 660 first-cohort repertoires.

This CDR3 comprises 16 residues. The junction had 7 bases not matched to a gene; V was cut back by 6 bases and J by 4 bases. The germline gives CDR1 MDHEN, CDR2 SYDVKM. Here immunoSEQ multiplex PCR was the method, and the copy in TCRdb shows in-frame clones only, minus some. The repertoire holds 330,000 or so clones, with roughly 88% as singletons. The TCR originated in a woman in her late teens or twenties in good health and CMV-seronegative. Input material: PBMCs. The chain links TRBV28 to TRBJ2-6, with 9 bases matching TRBD1. CDR3 in DNA: TGTGCCAGCAGAACGGGGACAGGGTCCGGGGCCAACGTCCTGACTTTC. Residues: CASRTGTGSGANVLTF.